This T cell receptor beta chain was retrieved from a study of OX40 agonist ivuxolimab in advanced cancers. About the study: Patients enrolled in dose escalation were diagnosed with hepatocellular carcinoma, melanoma, renal cell or head and neck cancer. Two patients with cutaneous melanoma and one with hepatocellular carcinoma, three in total, showed partial responses.

Details on this clone: What it binds is unknown.

Libraries were prepared by immunoSEQ multiplex PCR; TCRdb keeps only in-frame clonotypes and omits some of them. This repertoire shows approximately 17,000 clones, just over 70% found once; its top ten account for around 15%. Germline CDR1 is MNHEY and CDR2 is SMNVEV (reference sequence). This CDR3 is 15 amino acids long. V lost 2 bases to trimming and J lost 2 bases; unmatched junction nucleotides: 5. Anyone with autoimmune disease history or systemic immunosuppression was excluded. Study-level results: Partial responders treated at 0.1-3.0 mg/kg exhibited clonal expansion among the lowest measured.

Sequenced material: CD4+ or CD8+ T cells sorted from blood, taken in a trial of the OX40 agonist ivuxolimab. The TCR sequence derives from an adult with an advanced solid tumor such as melanoma, head and neck, liver or kidney cancer. The chain uses TRBV27 and TRBJ2-5; 7 bases agree with TRBD1. The CDR3 nucleotides read TGTGCCAGCAGTTTACTCACAGGGGTACAAGAGACCCAGTACTTC. Translated, it gives CASSLLTGVQETQYF.